This TCR beta chain was observed in a study of cytomegalovirus exposure and HLA in healthy donors. About the study: Researchers previously reported finding more than 100 million unique TCR beta sequences from about 200 million T cells. Study-level results: Certain indistinguishable V segments, among them TRBV6-2 and TRBV6-3, were excluded. Within the data, a cluster of highly shared sequence variants was likely a sequencing artifact.

This clone appeared a few times. Its antigen remains unidentified. At one end, the junction sequence differs from germline, possibly due to a read error. The PCR contained 60 Vbeta and 13 Jbeta primers. Here immunoSEQ multiplex PCR was the method, and the copy in TCRdb shows in-frame clones only, minus some. The sample consists of over 150,000 clones, around 68% of them appearing once. Germline CDR1 SGHNT, CDR2 YYREEE (reference sequence). The CDR3 covers 15 residues. Material: PBMCs. This sequence originates from a woman aged 40 to 49 in good health and CMV-seropositive. The chain uses TRBV5-4 and TRBJ1-1; TRBD1 matches at 9 bases. The CDR3 region is CASSSGQGMNPEAFF. The CDR3 region has the DNA TGTGCCAGCAGCTCGGGACAGGGAATGAACCCTGAAGCTTTCTTT.